What follows are 4 T cell receptor beta chains derived from one specimen sequenced in a study of liver allograft versus peripheral blood T cells. Turning to the study itself: Recipients' peripheral blood T cell receptor repertoires were compared with those in transplanted livers.

MiXCR, run by TCRdb on the reads, gives a single entry per CDR3 protein. The data hold 6,200 or so distinct CDR3 sequences, with roughly 17% observed a single time. These receptors came from a human patient who had a liver transplant. Some T cells here may be from the graft donor.

Worth noting for this clonotype: This may arise from a read error, as a much more abundant clone is one base away. The rearrangement joins TRBV19 to TRBJ2-7, with a possible D match to TRBD1 (6 bases). The CDR3 contains 14 residues. The germline V and J ends were trimmed by 10 bases and 0 bases, with 16 bases remaining between them. CDR1 and CDR2 (germline): LNHDA, SQIVND (reference sequence). The CDR3 nucleotides are TGTGCCATTAGGAGACAGGAAAGCTCCTACGAGCAGTACTTC. This codes for CAIRRQESSYEQYF.

The chain couples TRBV12-5 to TRBJ2-1; D tentatively reads TRBD1 or TRBD2 (7 bases each). V lost 4 bases and J 4 bases, leaving 11 bases between the germline ends. CDR1 is LGHNT, CDR2 FRNRAP, per germline. CDR3 length: 14 amino acids. The CDR3 nucleotides read TGTGCTAGTGGTTCAGGGGGGGAATACAATGAGCAGTTCTTC. This sequence encodes CASGSGGEYNEQFF.

This clonotype was recorded many times. The rearrangement uses TRBV6-2 or TRBV6-3 and TRBJ2-7; D possibly corresponds to TRBD2 (7 bases). Germline-derived CDR1 and CDR2 are MNHEY and SVGEGT. The CDR3 runs to 15 residues. The germline V and J ends were trimmed by 6 bases and 0 bases, with 15 bases remaining between them. The CDR3 region is CASRDGGAISYEQYF. The CDR3 DNA reads TGTGCCAGCAGGGATGGGGGGGCTATCTCCTACGAGCAGTACTTC.

The chain uses TRBV20-1 and TRBJ2-5; D possibly corresponds to TRBD2 (7 bases). CDR3 length: 15 residues. Trimming stripped 5 bases from V and 1 base from J, with 17 bases between. CDR1 and CDR2 from the germline V gene are DFQATT and SNEGSKA (reference sequence). The CDR3 DNA reads as TGCAGTGCTGGCCCCAGGGGAGGGATCCAAGAGACCCAGTACTTC. It specifies CSAGPRGGIQETQYF.